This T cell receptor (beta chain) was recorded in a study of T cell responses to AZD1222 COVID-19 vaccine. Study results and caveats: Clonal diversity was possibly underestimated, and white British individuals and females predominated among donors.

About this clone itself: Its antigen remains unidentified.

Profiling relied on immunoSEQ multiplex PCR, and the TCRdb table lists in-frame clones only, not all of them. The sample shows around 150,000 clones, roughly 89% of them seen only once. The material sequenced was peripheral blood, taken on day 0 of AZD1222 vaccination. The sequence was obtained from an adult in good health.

In DNA, the CDR3 is TGCGCCAGCAGCCAATTAGGACAGAGGAGCTCCTACAATGAGCAGTTCTTC. Protein sequence: CASSQLGQRSSYNEQFF. The rearrangement joins TRBV5-1 to TRBJ2-1; D is perhaps TRBD1 (6 bases). The ends were cut back, 4 bases at V and 0 bases at J, with 17 bases in the middle. CDR1 and CDR2 from the germline V gene are SGHRS and YFSETQ. CDR3 length: 17 amino acids.